A single sample gave rise to the 24 T cell receptor beta chains below, sequenced in a study of PD-1 blockade in mismatch repair-deficient tumors. Profiled with immunoSEQ multiplex PCR; TCRdb holds only in-frame clones, not every one. The table records under 75,000 clones, 88% of them present only once. The sequences come from peripheral blood, collected 52 weeks after starting pembrolizumab. These receptors originate from an adult with mismatch repair-deficient cancer.

Here the CDR3 DNA reads TGCGCCAGCAGCTTGACTAGCAGCAGGAGCTACAATGAGCAGTTCTTC. Amino acid sequence: CASSLTSSRSYNEQFF. This sequence joins TRBV5-1 and TRBJ2-1; D may be TRBD2 (6 bases). CDR1 SGHRS and CDR2 YFSETQ come from the germline V gene. Trimming took 1 base from V and 3 from J, leaving 14 bases between them. There are 16 residues in the CDR3.

The chain couples TRBV19 to TRBJ2-2, with TRBD1 matching over 11 bases. The CDR3 extends over 16 amino acids. The V gene end was trimmed by 6 bases and the J gene end by 4 bases; junction bases not matched to a gene: 7. The germline V gene encodes CDR1 LNHDA and CDR2 SQIVND (reference sequence). The CDR3 sequence is CASSPTGTGGTGELFF. The CDR3 DNA is TGTGCCAGTAGCCCGACCGGGACAGGGGGCACCGGGGAGCTGTTTTTT.

The chain combines TRBV6-5 with TRBJ2-7; no reliable D call. V lost 2 bases and J lost 2, with 4 bases in between. This CDR3 region has 12 residues. Germline V gene data show CDR1 as MNHEY and CDR2 as SVGAGI. The CDR3 DNA reads as TGTGCCAGCAGTTACGGACCCTACGAGCAGTACTTC. This translates into CASSYGPYEQYF.

The rearrangement uses TRBV30 and TRBJ1-2; 7 bases are a match to TRBD1. This CDR3 comprises 14 residues. V lost 2 bases, J lost 3 bases, and 6 bases stayed unmatched. Germline V gene data show CDR1 as GTSNPN and CDR2 as SVGIG (reference sequence). CDR3 loop: CAWSSMTGHYGYTF. The CDR3 DNA is TGTGCCTGGAGTTCTATGACAGGGCACTATGGCTACACCTTC.

The J gene is TRBJ2-3, the V gene TRBV29-1; TRBD1 matches 10 bases. CDR1 and CDR2 (germline): SQVTM, ANQGSEA. The CDR3 sequence is 16 residues long. The ends lost 4 bases at V and 1 base at J; junction bases unmatched: 8. The CDR3 region is CSVAGRTGGGTDTQYF. The CDR3 bases are TGCAGCGTTGCGGGGCGGACAGGGGGAGGCACAGATACGCAGTATTTT.

The chain has TRBV19 and TRBJ2-2; 8 nucleotides agree with TRBD2. The CDR3 runs to 15 residues. Germline V CDR1 and CDR2: LNHDA, SQIVND (reference sequence). V trimming: 1 base; J trimming: 5 bases; junction bases outside the gene matches: 3. The CDR3 reads CASSIGTSLTGELFF. CDR3 DNA: TGTGCCAGTAGTATAGGGACTAGCCTTACCGGGGAGCTGTTTTTT.

This clone was observed once. The chain carries TRBV7-6 and TRBJ2-1, with 9 bases that match TRBD2. Germline CDR1 and CDR2: SGHVS and FNYEAQ. V shed 1 base and J 8 bases; nucleotides not matched to a gene: 9. The CDR3 runs 16 residues. CDR3 residues: CASSLGTAGGGHEQFF. The CDR3 DNA reads TGTGCCAGCAGCTTAGGTACAGCGGGAGGCGGGCATGAGCAGTTCTTC. The complete variable domain, with remaining parts taken from reference TRBV7-6 and TRBJ2-1, reads GAGVSQSPRYKVTKRGQDVALRCDPISGHVSLYWYRQALGQGPEFLTYFNYEAQQDKSGLPNDRFSAERPEGSISTLTIQRTEQRDSAMYRCASSLGTAGGGHEQFFGPGTRLTVL.

This clone was seen only a few times. The chain joins TRBV7-9 to TRBJ2-7; D not resolved. In germline, CDR1 is SEHNR, CDR2 FQNEAQ (reference sequence). The CDR3 length is 12 residues. Deletions cut 0 bases from V and 5 bases from J, with 5 bases between. CDR3 in DNA: TGTGCCAGCAGCTTAGCACCAGACGAGCAGTACTTC. Translation: CASSLAPDEQYF.

This clone was observed once. The chain recombines TRBV4-1 with TRBJ2-1, with 7 bases that match TRBD1. V trimming: 2 bases; J trimming: 5 bases; junction bases outside the gene matches: 9. Germline assignment: CDR1 MGHRA and CDR2 YSYEKL. There are 16 residues in the CDR3. The chain's CDR3 is CASSQIVGQDHNEQFF. In DNA, the CDR3 is TGCGCCAGCAGCCAAATCGTCGGACAGGACCACAATGAGCAGTTCTTC.

The chain carries TRBV1 and TRBJ2-3; TRBD2, the D gene given by the table, was not confirmed from the DNA. TRBV1 is a pseudogene segment. The CDR3 loop spans 13 amino acids. The CDR3 bases are TGCACCAGCAGCCAAGATTCGGGAGATACGCAGTATTTT. Translated, it gives CTSSQDSGDTQYF.

The CDR3 nucleotides read TGTGCCAGTATATCCACCGTGGGACACAACAATGAGCAGTTCTTC. Its protein is CASISTVGHNNEQFF. V is TRBV19 and J is TRBJ2-1; a weak D match, TRBD1 (6 bases). This CDR3 spans 15 amino acids. Germline V lookup: CDR1 LNHDA, CDR2 SQIVND (reference sequence). The V and J ends lost 7 bases and 5 bases respectively, with 18 bases between them.

The chain employs TRBV6-5 and TRBJ2-3; 8 bases align to TRBD1. V was pared by 6 bases and J by 0 bases, with 5 bases of the junction left unmatched. CDR1 and CDR2 (germline): MNHEY, SVGAGI. The CDR3 extends over 15 amino acids. The CDR3 protein is CASSQDRASTDTQYF. The CDR3 DNA reads as TGTGCCAGCAGCCAGGACAGGGCAAGCACAGATACGCAGTATTTT.

The chain combines TRBV7-6 with TRBJ2-2; D ambiguous. CDR3 size: 11 residues. Trimming left V 5 bases short and J 9 bases short, with 7 bases between. The germline gives CDR1 SGHVS, CDR2 FNYEAQ. The CDR3 is CASSPIRELFF. In DNA form, the CDR3 reads TGTGCCAGCAGCCCAATCCGGGAGCTGTTTTTT.

The chain couples TRBV7-2 to TRBJ2-7; a weak D match, TRBD2 (6 bases). Trimming took 4 bases from V and 7 from J, leaving 17 bases between them. The CDR3 has 14 residues. Germline CDR1 reads SGHTA; CDR2 reads FQGNSA. The CDR3 nucleotides read TGTGCCAGCAGCTCCGGGACTTCACTGGGGGAGCAGTACTTC. Translating it yields CASSSGTSLGEQYF.

J is TRBJ2-1 and V is TRBV5-1, with D uncertain. This CDR3 is built from 15 residues. V was cut by 4 bases and J by 0 bases, with 11 bases left in between. The germline CDR1 and CDR2 sequences are SGHRS and YFSETQ. The CDR3, as DNA: TGCGCCAGCAGCGACCCGCAGAGCTCCTACAATGAGCAGTTCTTC. This encodes CASSDPQSSYNEQFF. Using reference TRBV5-1 and TRBJ2-1 for the parts outside the CDR3, the full variable domain is KAGVTQTPRYLIKTRGQQVTLSCSPISGHRSVSWYQQTPGQGLQFLFEYFSETQRNKGNFPGRFSGRQFSNSRSEMNVSTLELGDSALYLCASSDPQSSYNEQFFGPGTRLTVL.

The chain carries TRBV27 and TRBJ2-7, with D unresolved. The CDR3 sequence is 13 residues long. Germline V lookup: CDR1 MNHEY, CDR2 SMNVEV (reference sequence). Trimming left V 2 bases short and J 6 bases short, with 11 bases between. This CDR3 is CASSLLPLGEQYF. The CDR3 DNA reads as TGTGCCAGCAGTTTACTCCCCTTGGGCGAGCAGTACTTC.

The rearrangement uses TRBV27 and TRBJ1-2; the D gene is possibly TRBD1 (6 bases). The germline V gene encodes CDR1 MNHEY and CDR2 SMNVEV (reference sequence). The CDR3 is 15 amino acids. V was trimmed by 6 bases and J by 0 bases, leaving 14 bases between them. The CDR3 is CASSFRDTSNYGYTF. The CDR3 DNA sequence: TGTGCCAGCAGCTTCCGGGACACCTCTAACTATGGCTACACCTTC.

This clone was detected a few times. V is TRBV4-3 and J is TRBJ1-5; D remains ambiguous. Germline CDR1 reads LGHNA; CDR2 reads YSLEER. The length of the CDR3 is 15 residues. Trimming stripped 0 bases from V and 0 bases from J, with 6 bases between. The CDR3 reads CASSQDRFSNQPQHF. The CDR3 nucleotides are TGCGCCAGCAGCCAAGATCGGTTTAGCAATCAGCCCCAGCATTTT.

The V gene is TRBV7-2, the J gene TRBJ1-4, with D unresolved. The V gene's germline CDR1 is SGHTA and CDR2 FQGNSA. CDR3 size: 14 residues. Trimming pared 5 bases from V and 5 bases from J, leaving 12 bases between. This CDR3 is CASSQWVSNEKLFF. CDR3 in DNA: TGTGCCAGCAGCCAATGGGTGTCAAATGAAAAACTGTTTTTT.

The chain combines TRBV7-8 with TRBJ2-2; D perhaps matches TRBD1 (6 bases). The length of the CDR3 is 15 residues. The V gene's germline CDR1 is SGHVS and CDR2 FQNEAQ. Trimming stripped 7 bases from V and 3 bases from J, with 15 bases between. The CDR3 DNA reads TGTGCCAGCACCAACCGGGCAGGGGACACCGGGGAGCTGTTTTTT. The encoded protein is CASTNRAGDTGELFF. The full variable domain, its missing parts supplied by reference TRBV7-8 and TRBJ2-2, is GAGVSQSPRYKVAKRGQDVALRCDPISGHVSLFWYQQALGQGPEFLTYFQNEAQLDKSGLPSDRFFAERPEGSVSTLKIQRTQQEDSAVYLCASTNRAGDTGELFFGEGSRLTVL.

The chain carries TRBV5-5 and TRBJ2-5; D is uncertain. The V end lost 1 base, the J end lost 5 bases, and 15 bases lay between the germline ends. The CDR3 is 15 amino acids. Germline lookup yields CDR1 SGHKS and CDR2 YYEKEE (reference sequence). The chain's CDR3 is CASSLLAVVGETQYF. The CDR3 DNA reads TGTGCCAGCAGCTTGTTGGCTGTAGTGGGGGAGACCCAGTACTTC.

This chain connects TRBV10-3 to TRBJ2-1; 8 nucleotides align to TRBD2. The CDR3 totals 14 residues. With 5 bases clipped from V and 4 bases from J, the junction kept 4 bases outside the gene matches. In germline, CDR1 is ENHRY, CDR2 SYGVKD. The CDR3 DNA reads as TGTGCCATCAGTCCTGGACTAGCTTACAATGAGCAGTTCTTC. This sequence encodes CAISPGLAYNEQFF.

This clone was picked up a small number of times. The chain has TRBV6-5 and TRBJ2-1; perhaps D is TRBD1 or TRBD2 (6 bases each). CDR3 length: 14 amino acids. Germline CDR1 reads MNHEY; CDR2 reads SVGAGI. The ends were cut back, 7 bases at V and 5 bases at J, with 15 bases in the middle. In nucleotides, the CDR3 is TGTGCCAGCATGGGGGGCGCATCAAACAATGAGCAGTTCTTC. Encoded protein: CASMGGASNNEQFF.

The chain employs TRBV4-2 and TRBJ2-2; D remains ambiguous. Germline lookup yields CDR1 LGHNA and CDR2 YNFKEQ. This CDR3 region has 14 residues. V dropped 0 bases and J dropped 5 bases, with 7 bases sitting between them. CDR3 coding DNA: TGTGCCAGCAGCCAAGAAGAAGGAACCGGGGAGCTGTTTTTT. Amino acid sequence: CASSQEEGTGELFF.